This T cell receptor (beta chain) was identified in a study of CD8 T cells in Susac syndrome. TCR beta from blood CD8+ and CD4+ T cells was sequenced. Patients with Susac syndrome showed fulfilment of recently defined diagnostic criteria for definite or probable disease. Negative isolation yielded CD4+ and CD8+ T cells, and FACS enriched TEMRA cells. V dropped 0 bases and J dropped 8 bases, with 11 bases sitting between them. The CDR3 has 15 residues. Germline V gene lookup returns CDR1 LGHNA and CDR2 YSLEER. The authors reverse transcribed roughly 0.5 to 1 ug RNA with random hexamers. By means of immunoSEQ multiplex PCR, TCR beta CDR3 spanning 54 Vbeta and 13 Jbeta underwent amplification. MiXCR was run by TCRdb on the immunoSEQ multiplex PCR reads, yielding one entry per CDR3 protein. This sample yields about 150,000 distinct CDR3 sequences, of which 95% are seen a single time; 0.15% to 0.2% belongs to the top ten.

The specimen sequenced was CD4+ T cells from PBMCs. This sequence originates from a human donor with Susac syndrome. V and J are TRBV4-3 and TRBJ1-6, with D tentatively TRBD1 (6 bases). The CDR3 sequence: CASSQDGAGDSPLHF. CDR3 nucleotides: TGCGCCAGCAGCCAAGATGGGGCAGGGGATTCACCCCTCCACTTT.